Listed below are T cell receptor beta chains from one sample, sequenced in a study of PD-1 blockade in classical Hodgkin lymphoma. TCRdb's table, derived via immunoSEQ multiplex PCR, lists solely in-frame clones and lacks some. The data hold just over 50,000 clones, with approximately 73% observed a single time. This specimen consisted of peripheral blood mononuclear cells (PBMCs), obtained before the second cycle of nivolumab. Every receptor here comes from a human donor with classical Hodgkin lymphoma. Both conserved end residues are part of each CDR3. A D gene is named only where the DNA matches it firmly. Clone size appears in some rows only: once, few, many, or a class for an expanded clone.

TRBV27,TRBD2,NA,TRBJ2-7,TGTGCCAGCAGTTCCTGGACTAGCGGGAGTAATGAGCAGTACTTC,CASSSWTSGSNEQYF
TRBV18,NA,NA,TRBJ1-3,TGTGCCAGCTCACCCCTACTGGACTCTGGAAACACCATATATTTT,CASSPLLDSGNTIYF
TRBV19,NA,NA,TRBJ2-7,TGTGCCAGTAGTATCCCAGGGGAGGGCCTCTACGAGCAGTACTTC,CASSIPGEGLYEQYF
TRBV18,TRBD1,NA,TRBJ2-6,TGTGCCAGCTCACCAACCAGGGGGAGTCCCGCTGGGGCCAACGTCCTGACTTTC,CASSPTRGSPAGANVLTF
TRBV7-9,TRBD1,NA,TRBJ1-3,TGTGCCAGCAGCTTTCAGTCAGGGGGCAAAAGAAACACCATATATTTT,CASSFQSGGKRNTIYF
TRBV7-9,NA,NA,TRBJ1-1,TGTGCCAGCAGCCCGACGTTATTTGAAGCTTTCTTT,CASSPTLFEAFF
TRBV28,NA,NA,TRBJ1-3,TGTGCCAGCGGTCTTTCATCTTATGGAAACACCATATATTTT,CASGLSSYGNTIYF
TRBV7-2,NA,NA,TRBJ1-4,TGTGCCAGCAGCGACCGTGCCCTCGGGGGAAAACTGTTTTTT,CASSDRALGGKLFF
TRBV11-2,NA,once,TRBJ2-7,TGTGCCAGCAGCTTAATCGAGGCCCTCTCCTACGAGCAGTACTTC,CASSLIEALSYEQYF
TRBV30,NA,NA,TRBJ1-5,TGTGCCTGGAGTGACAACAACCCAAATCAGCCCCAGCATTTT,CAWSDNNPNQPQHF
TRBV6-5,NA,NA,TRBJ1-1,TGTGCCAGCAGTTTCGGACTTGAAGCTTTCTTT,CASSFGLEAFF
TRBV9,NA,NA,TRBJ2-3,TGTGCCAGCAGTCCTGACTACCCCAGGGATACGCAGTATTTT,CASSPDYPRDTQYF
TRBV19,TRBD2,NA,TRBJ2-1,TGTGCCAGTAGTATGGCGTTTAGCGGGAGGCCCACCACCTACAATGAGCAGTTCTTC,CASSMAFSGRPTTYNEQFF
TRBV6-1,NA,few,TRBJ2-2,TGTGCCAGCATGCTTCGGGGTCCCGGGGAGCTGTTTTTT,CASMLRGPGELFF
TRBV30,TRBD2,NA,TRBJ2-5,TGTGCCTGGGAAGGAGGCGGGGGTCAAGAGACCCAGTACTTC,CAWEGGGGQETQYF
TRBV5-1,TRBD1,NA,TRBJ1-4,TGCGCCAGCAGCTTGGAGGAGCTCAGGGGGCATGAAAAACTGTTTTTT,CASSLEELRGHEKLFF
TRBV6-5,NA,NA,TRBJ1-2,TGTGCCAGCAGTTTCGAGGGACAAGAGCGTGGCTACACCTTC,CASSFEGQERGYTF
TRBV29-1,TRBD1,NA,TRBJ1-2,TGCAGCGTGAGGGGACAGGTGGGCGGCTACACCTTC,CSVRGQVGGYTF
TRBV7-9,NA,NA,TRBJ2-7,TGTGCCAGCAGCTTAACGAGCGAGCAGTACTTC,CASSLTSEQYF
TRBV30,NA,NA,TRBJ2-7,TGTGCCTGGAGTAAACAGGTTGACTACGAGCAGTACTTC,CAWSKQVDYEQYF
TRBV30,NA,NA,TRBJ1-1,TGTGCCTGGAGCCTTCGGGCTAAAGAGGCTTTCTTT,CAWSLRAKEAFF
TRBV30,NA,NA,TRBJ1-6,TGTGCCTGGAGTGTCTCAGGGAGCAGTTCACCCCTCCACTTT,CAWSVSGSSSPLHF
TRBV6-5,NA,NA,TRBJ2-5,TGTGCCAGCAGTTGGACCGGGATCAAAAAAGAGACCCAGTACTTC,CASSWTGIKKETQYF
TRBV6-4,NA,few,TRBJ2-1,TGTGCCAGCAGTGAAAAATATCCGGCAGTCAATGAGCAGTTCTTC,CASSEKYPAVNEQFF
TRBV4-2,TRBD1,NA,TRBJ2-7,TGTGCCAGCAGCCACGGAGCGGGACAGGGGGAATCCTACGAGCAGTACTTC,CASSHGAGQGESYEQYF
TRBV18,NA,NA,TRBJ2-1,TGTGCCAGCTCACCAGGAAGTAATGAGCAGTTCTTC,CASSPGSNEQFF